This entry lists 9 T cell receptor beta chains sequenced from one sample in a study of T cell repertoires in cytomegalovirus infection. Via MiXCR, TCRdb re-called the reads, giving one row per CDR3 protein. The sample contains 250,000 to 350,000 distinct CDR3 sequences, 25% of which appear only once. Input material: PBMCs. The receptors were gathered from a human donor in good health (CMV status not recorded). Some clones in this sample may be carry-over from other donors' samples.

This clonotype was picked up many times. The V call is TRBV7-2, the J call TRBJ2-1; perhaps TRBD2 as D (5 bases). V lost 3 bases and J 2 bases, leaving 5 bases between the germline ends. The CDR3 is made up of 13 amino acids. CDR1 and CDR2 from the germline V gene are SGHTA and FQGNSA. CDR3 sequence reads: CASSFGTYNEQFF. CDR3 sequence (DNA): TGTGCCAGCAGCTTCGGGACCTACAATGAGCAGTTCTTC.

This clonotype has at least ten counts. The chain carries TRBV7-2 and TRBJ2-1; TRBD1 is a possible D gene (5 bases). In germline, CDR1 is SGHTA, CDR2 FQGNSA. V dropped 2 bases and J dropped 7 bases, with 9 bases sitting between them. This CDR3 has 13 amino acids. The CDR3 protein is CASSLSSGNEQFF. CDR3 bases: TGTGCCAGCAGCTTATCGTCAGGGAATGAGCAGTTCTTC.

This chain uses TRBV6-6 with TRBJ2-5; the D gene is possibly TRBD2 (5 bases). With 2 bases removed from V and 5 bases from J, the gap between germline ends came to 12 bases. CDR3 length equals 14 residues. CDR1 is MNHNY and CDR2 is SVGAGI in the germline V gene (reference sequence). The CDR3 here is CASSYPAERETQYF. The CDR3 region has the DNA TGTGCCAGCAGTTACCCTGCGGAGCGGGAGACCCAGTACTTC.

This clonotype was observed at least ten times. V and J are TRBV7-2 and TRBJ2-2; 9 bases are shared with TRBD2. The CDR3 is made up of 16 amino acids. Germline CDR1 reads SGHTA; CDR2 reads FQGNSA. Trimming removed 7 bases from V and 7 bases from J; junction bases left unmatched: 13. The CDR3 nucleotides read TGTGCCAGCACCTTCAGAGCGGGAGGAATTGGCGGGGAGCTGTTTTTT. The encoded protein is CASTFRAGGIGGELFF.

This chain connects TRBV19 to TRBJ2-1, with 8 bases fitting TRBD2. CDR3 length equals 13 residues. V lost 8 bases and J lost 6; bases outside the gene matches: 6. Germline-derived CDR1 and CDR2 are LNHDA and SQIVND (reference sequence). CDR3 protein: CASRGLGGNEQFF. In DNA form, the CDR3 reads TGTGCCAGTCGGGGACTAGGTGGCAATGAGCAGTTCTTC.

The V call is TRBV30, the J call TRBJ2-1, with unresolved D. Germline CDR1 GTSNPN, CDR2 SVGIG (reference sequence). This CDR3 is built from 11 residues. V gave up 4 bases and J gave up 7 bases, with 8 bases separating them. CDR3 protein: CAWTQRNEQFF. Here the CDR3 DNA reads TGTGCCTGGACCCAGCGTAATGAGCAGTTCTTC. The complete variable domain, with remaining parts taken from reference TRBV30 and TRBJ2-1, reads SQTIHQWPATLVQPVGSPLSLECTVEGTSNPNLYWYRQAAGRGLQLLFYSVGIGQISSEVPQNLSASRPQDRQFILSSKKLLLSDSGFYLCAWTQRNEQFFGPGTRLTVL.

This clonotype was found many times. The V gene is TRBV2, the J gene TRBJ2-1; no firm D call. The V gene's germline CDR1 is SNHLY and CDR2 FYNNEI. The CDR3 consists of 13 residues. Between the trimmed V and J ends, which lost 8 bases and 4 bases, there was a span of 12 bases. In DNA form, the CDR3 reads TGTGCCAGCTCCAGCGAACTTTACAATGAGCAGTTCTTC. Translated, it gives CASSSELYNEQFF.

V is TRBV7-2 and J is TRBJ2-7; 7 nucleotides match TRBD1. Germline-derived CDR1 and CDR2 are SGHTA and FQGNSA. The V segment lost 5 bases and the J segment 4 bases; nucleotides outside the gene matches: 11. The CDR3 runs 15 residues. As DNA, the CDR3 is TGTGCCAGCAGCGTAGGACAGGAGTCCTTTTACGAGCAGTACTTC. It is translated as CASSVGQESFYEQYF.

This clonotype came up many times. The chain employs TRBV7-8 and TRBJ2-3; the D call may be TRBD1 or TRBD2 (5 bases each). CDR1 is SGHVS and CDR2 is FQNEAQ in the germline V gene. There are 15 residues in the CDR3. The V and J ends lost 5 bases and 2 bases respectively, with 14 bases between them. The CDR3 is CASSLRDLNTDTQYF. CDR3 bases: TGTGCCAGCAGCCTAAGGGACCTGAACACAGATACGCAGTATTTT. Based on the CDR3 plus reference TRBV7-8 and TRBJ2-3, the full variable domain is GAGVSQSPRYKVAKRGQDVALRCDPISGHVSLFWYQQALGQGPEFLTYFQNEAQLDKSGLPSDRFFAERPEGSVSTLKIQRTQQEDSAVYLCASSLRDLNTDTQYFGPGTRLTVL.